This T cell receptor beta chain appears in the sequencing data of a study of human T cells and chemical hapten exposure. Time point reported: patch test 2, 6 weeks after DPC sensitization. Treatment here: therapeutic diphenylcyclopropenone sensitization with weekly scalp DPC. The CDR3 contains 11 residues. Germline V lookup: CDR1 MNHEY, CDR2 SMNVEV (reference sequence). Between the trimmed V and J ends, which lost 7 bases and 1 base, there was a span of 4 bases. TCRdb independently ran MiXCR on the RACE reads; one entry per CDR3 protein. The data contain nearly 95,000 distinct CDR3 sequences, around 10% of them singletons. This clonotype was seen repeatedly, ten times or more.

This clonotype was sampled from a middle-aged man with alopecia areata. Some clones in this sample may be carry-over from other donors' samples. The sample in question was whole blood, obtained in connection with sensitization to the hapten diphenylcyclopropenone (DPC). J is TRBJ1-1 and V is TRBV27; unclear D gene. CDR3 amino acids: CASKANTEAFF. The DNA for the CDR3 is TGTGCCAGCAAGGCGAACACTGAAGCTTTCTTT.